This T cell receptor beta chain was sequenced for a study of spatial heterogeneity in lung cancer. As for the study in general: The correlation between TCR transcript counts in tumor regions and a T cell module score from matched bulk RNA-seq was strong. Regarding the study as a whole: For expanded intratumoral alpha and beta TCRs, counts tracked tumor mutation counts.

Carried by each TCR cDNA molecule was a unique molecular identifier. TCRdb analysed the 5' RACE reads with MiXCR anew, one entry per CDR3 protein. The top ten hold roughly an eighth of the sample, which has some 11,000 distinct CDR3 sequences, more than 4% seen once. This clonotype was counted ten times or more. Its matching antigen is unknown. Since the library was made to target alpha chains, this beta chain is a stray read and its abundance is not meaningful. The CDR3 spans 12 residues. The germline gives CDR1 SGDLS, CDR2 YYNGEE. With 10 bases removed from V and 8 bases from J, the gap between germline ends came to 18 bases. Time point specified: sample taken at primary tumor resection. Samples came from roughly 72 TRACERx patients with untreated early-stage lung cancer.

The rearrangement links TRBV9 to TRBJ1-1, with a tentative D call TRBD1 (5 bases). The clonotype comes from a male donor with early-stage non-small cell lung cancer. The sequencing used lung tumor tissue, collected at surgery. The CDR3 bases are TGTGCCTCCGGGACCACCGCCGGGGAAGCTTTCTTT. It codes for CASGTTAGEAFF.